This T cell receptor (beta chain) derives from a study of monozygotic twins with cystic fibrosis. Only in-frame clones appear in the TCRdb table, and some are missing; sequencing was by immunoSEQ multiplex PCR. The sample includes 14,000 to 15,000 clones, approximately 84% of them seen just once. J gave up 4 bases and V 4 bases, and 14 bases lay outside the gene matches. From germline, CDR1 is SGHKS and CDR2 YYEKEE (reference sequence). The CDR3 runs 16 residues. This receptor was obtained from a boy aged 5-17 years with cystic fibrosis. V usage is TRBV5-5 and J usage is TRBJ2-7; 7 bases align to TRBD1. Material for sequencing was blood. Written as DNA, the CDR3 is TGTGCCAGCAGCACGGGACAGAAGCGATCTTTTTACGAGCAGTACTTC. Translated, it gives CASSTGQKRSFYEQYF.